The next 30 T cell receptor beta chains were all read from a single sample in a study of glioma-infiltrating T cells. Amplification of TCR alpha and beta CDR3 regions from RNA used iRepertoire nested multiplex PCR. TCRdb reanalysed the multiplex PCR reads using MiXCR and keeps one entry per CDR3 protein. The data contain some 160,000 distinct CDR3 sequences, around 45% of them seen just once; the ten biggest clones take up roughly 5.5%. Sequenced material: glioma tissue, nonneoplastic brain tissue, or PBMCs (not recorded which). Every receptor here comes from a human donor with low-grade glioma or glioblastoma, undergoing nonglioma brain surgery, or in good health (not recorded which).

This clonotype has just one count. It may be a read error: a sequence one base away is much more abundant. The chain is built from TRBV6-9 and TRBJ2-1; 8 nucleotides match TRBD2. Germline CDR1 is MNHGY and CDR2 is SVAAGI. The CDR3 extends over 16 amino acids. The V and J ends lost 4 bases and 9 bases, in that order; junction bases with no gene match: 14. CDR3 protein: CASSFSTGLVGGEQFF. Here the CDR3 DNA reads TGTGCCAGCAGTTTCTCCACGGGACTAGTTGGTGGTGAGCAGTTCTTC.

Notes on this clonotype: This sequence may be a read error, since a much larger clone differs from it by one base. The chain is built from TRBV6-1 and TRBJ1-6; TRBD1 might be the D (5 bases). The CDR3 runs 15 residues. V was clipped by 9 bases and J by 6 bases, with 18 bases between them. Germline CDR1 is MNHNS and CDR2 is SASEGT. CDR3: CARRPWRQGNSPLHF. In DNA, the CDR3 is TGTGCCAGAAGACCCTGGCGGCAGGGTAATTCACCCCTCCACTTT.

In the case of this clonotype: This may be a read error: a much more frequent sequence differs by one nucleotide. This chain connects TRBV27 to TRBJ2-7, with 11 bases aligning to TRBD1. The trim removed 4 bases at V and 8 bases at J, leaving 7 bases unmatched. Germline V lookup: CDR1 MNHEY, CDR2 SMNVEV (reference sequence). The CDR3 contains 14 residues. This chain's CDR3 is CASSSGTGGYKQYF. The CDR3 nucleotides read TGTGCCAGCAGTTCCGGGACAGGGGGTTACAAGCAGTACTTC.

V is TRBV19 and J is TRBJ2-3; 9 positions match TRBD2. Germline V gene data show CDR1 as LNHDA and CDR2 as SQIVND (reference sequence). This CDR3 region has 15 residues. V gave up 5 bases and J gave up 1 base; unmatched junction bases: 4. The CDR3 loop is CASSVSGSGTDTQYF. The CDR3 DNA sequence: TGTGCCAGTAGTGTTAGCGGGAGTGGCACAGATACGCAGTATTTT.

This clonotype came up a few times. The rearrangement uses TRBV10-2 and TRBJ2-7, with D unresolved. The V end was cut by 5 bases, the J end by 2 bases, with 13 bases between. CDR3 length equals 14 residues. Germline loops: CDR1 WSHSY, CDR2 SAAADI. CDR3 sequence (DNA): TGCGCCAGCAGTTTACCCTCGCAACCCTACGAGCAGTACTTC. Translating it yields CASSLPSQPYEQYF.

The V gene is TRBV12-3 or TRBV12-4, the J gene TRBJ2-3; TRBD2 agrees at 8 bases. CDR3 size: 12 residues. Trimming at V came to 7 bases and at J to 4 bases, leaving 1 base not matched to a gene. The CDR3 is CASTGRADTQYF. DNA of the CDR3: TGTGCCAGCACCGGGAGGGCAGATACGCAGTATTTT.

This sequence joins TRBV19 and TRBJ2-6; the D call may be TRBD1 or TRBD2 (6 bases each). From germline, CDR1 is LNHDA and CDR2 SQIVND (reference sequence). This CDR3 is 14 amino acids long. With 7 bases removed from V and 2 bases from J, the gap between germline ends came to 9 bases. The CDR3 loop is CASIGGPGANVLTF. As DNA, the CDR3 is TGTGCCAGTATCGGGGGCCCTGGGGCCAACGTCCTGACTTTC.

The chain employs TRBV13 and TRBJ2-7, with D perhaps TRBD1 (5 bases). Trimming shortened V by 0 bases and J by 0 bases, and 6 bases separated the two germline ends. CDR3 length: 14 amino acids. Germline CDR1 PRHDT, CDR2 FYEKMQ (reference sequence). In DNA form, the CDR3 reads TGTGCCAGCAGCTTAGGAAGGGGCTCCTACGAGCAGTACTTC. It codes for CASSLGRGSYEQYF.

To note about this clonotype: This could be a read error, since a much larger clone is one nucleotide away. The rearrangement joins TRBV19 to TRBJ1-1, with D maybe TRBD1 (5 bases). Germline CDR1 LNHDA, CDR2 SQIVND (reference sequence). The CDR3 has 15 amino acids. Here the CDR3 reads CASSIFQGEGTESFF. In DNA form, the CDR3 reads TGTGCCAGTAGTATATTTCAGGGTGAGGGCACTGAATCTTTCTTT.

This clonotype has only a few counts. V usage is TRBV19 and J usage is TRBJ2-1, with 9 bases fitting TRBD2. This CDR3 contains 14 residues. CDR1 LNHDA and CDR2 SQIVND come from the germline V gene (reference sequence). The ends lost 10 bases at V and 4 bases at J; junction bases unmatched: 8. Written as DNA, the CDR3 is TGTGCCACTAAGACTAGCGGTGAATACAATGAGCAGTTCTTC. As protein: CATKTSGEYNEQFF.

A word on this clonotype: A much bigger clone sits one base away, suggesting this may be a read error. The chain recombines TRBV20-1 with TRBJ1-5; the D gene is possibly TRBD1 (6 bases). CDR1 is DFQATT and CDR2 is SNEGSKA in the germline V gene (reference sequence). The CDR3 runs to 16 residues. The CDR3 here is CTAEKGGARGNQPQHF. The CDR3 coding sequence is TGCACTGCTGAAAAGGGGGGGGCGCGGGGCAATCAGCCCCAGCATTTT.

The chain joins TRBV7-6 to TRBJ2-3; TRBD2 aligns across 11 bases. V shed 1 base and J 8 bases; nucleotides not matched to a gene: 5. Germline V gene sequence: CDR1 SGHVS, CDR2 FNYEAQ. The CDR3 is 15 residues long. The DNA of the CDR3 is TGTGCCAGCAGCTTAGGGGGGCTAGCGGGAGGTACGCAGTATTTT. This encodes CASSLGGLAGGTQYF.

This clonotype appeared many times. This sequence joins TRBV7-9 and TRBJ1-1; 8 bases line up with TRBD1. The ends lost 3 bases at V and 1 base at J; junction bases unmatched: 1. This CDR3 comprises 14 residues. The germline V gene encodes CDR1 SEHNR and CDR2 FQNEAQ (reference sequence). CDR3 nucleotide sequence: TGTGCCAGCAGCTTCGGGACAGGGAACACTGAAGCTTTCTTT. It is translated as CASSFGTGNTEAFF.

Of note for this clonotype: One base away lies a much larger clone, so this may be a sequencing read error. The chain combines TRBV3-1 with TRBJ1-2; 7 nucleotides match TRBD1. With 5 bases clipped from V and 4 bases from J, the junction kept 10 bases outside the gene matches. The germline gives CDR1 LGHDT, CDR2 YNNKEL (reference sequence). The CDR3 is 15 residues long. The CDR3 region has the DNA TGTGCCAGCAGCTGTACGGACAGGACATCCTATGGCTACACCTTC. Translating gives CASSCTDRTSYGYTF.

Notes on this clonotype: A much larger clone differs by one base, so this may be a read error. The gene calls are TRBV6-2 or TRBV6-3 and TRBJ2-4; D is unresolved. This CDR3 is built from 12 residues. The germline V gene has CDR1 MNHEY and CDR2 SVGEGT. The CDR3, as DNA: TGTGCCATCAGTTACGCGCGGAACATTCAGTACTTC. This sequence encodes CAISYARNIQYF.

This clonotype was observed many times. The gene calls are TRBV20-1 and TRBJ1-2, with a weak D call TRBD1 (6 bases). The CDR3 is 12 amino acids. V was clipped by 6 bases and J by 2 bases, with 10 bases between them. In germline, CDR1 is DFQATT, CDR2 SNEGSKA (reference sequence). The CDR3 DNA follows: TGCAGTGCAGAACAGGGAAACTATGGCTACACCTTC. The encoded protein is CSAEQGNYGYTF.

The CDR3, as DNA: TGTGCCAGAAATAGGCAGCCCTACAATGAGCAGTTCTTC. Translation gives CARNRQPYNEQFF. The chain recombines TRBV27 with TRBJ2-1; no firm D call. This CDR3 comprises 13 residues. CDR1 and CDR2 from the germline V gene are MNHEY and SMNVEV (reference sequence). The V gene lost 9 bases and the J gene lost 2 bases, with 11 bases spanning the gap.

This clonotype came up a few times. This chain joins TRBV7-9 and TRBJ1-3, with D possibly being TRBD1 (5 bases). The CDR3 is 14 amino acids. CDR1 is SEHNR, CDR2 FQNEAQ, per germline (reference sequence). With 2 bases removed from V and 1 base from J, the gap between germline ends came to 6 bases. The CDR3 reads CASSLRQSGNTIYF. CDR3 DNA sequence: TGTGCCAGCAGCTTACGACAGTCTGGAAACACCATATATTTT. Complete variable domain (other parts from reference TRBV7-9 and TRBJ1-3): DTGVSQNPRHKITKRGQNVTFRCDPISEHNRLYWYRQTLGQGPEFLTYFQNEAQLEKSRLLSDRFSAERPKGSFSTLEIQRTEQGDSAMYLCASSLRQSGNTIYFGEGSWLTVV.

The CDR3 DNA sequence: TGTGCCAGCAGTGAAGCGCGACAGGGGGTCGAGACCCAGTACTTC. This codes for CASSEARQGVETQYF. V usage is TRBV2 and J usage is TRBJ2-5; 9 bases are a match to TRBD1. Germline V gene sequence: CDR1 SNHLY, CDR2 FYNNEI. V gave up 0 bases and J gave up 5 bases; unmatched junction bases: 4. The CDR3 contains 15 residues.

This clonotype was found once. The chain carries TRBV12-3 or TRBV12-4 and TRBJ2-7; 7 bases are shared with TRBD1. Trimming cost V 6 bases and J 3 bases; bases outside gene matches: 5. The length of the CDR3 is 13 residues. In DNA, the CDR3 is TGTGCCAGCAGAGGGGACAGAGTCTACGAGCAGTACTTC. It yields the protein CASRGDRVYEQYF.

The chain employs TRBV2 and TRBJ1-6, with 8 nucleotides matching TRBD1. The ends lost 9 bases at V and 12 bases at J; junction bases unmatched: 10. Germline CDR1 and CDR2: SNHLY and FYNNEI. The CDR3 has 13 amino acids. The CDR3 nucleotides are TGTGCCAGTCAACAGGGGGAGGATATACCCCTCCACTTT. Translating it yields CASQQGEDIPLHF.

This clonotype occurred many times. This chain links TRBV2 with TRBJ2-5; no clear D. The CDR3 loop spans 13 amino acids. V was clipped by 4 bases and J by 10 bases, with 16 bases between them. CDR1 is SNHLY and CDR2 is FYNNEI in the germline V gene. CDR3 coding DNA: TGTGCCAGCAGTGTTTCCGCCCGTAGGGACCAGTACTTC. The encoded protein is CASSVSARRDQYF.

About this clonotype itself: This may be a read error, as it is one base from a much larger clone. The chain uses TRBV6-4 and TRBJ2-2; D ambiguous. The CDR3 runs to 14 residues. Germline loops: CDR1 MRHNA, CDR2 SNTAGT. Trimming pared 4 bases from V and 0 bases from J, leaving 6 bases between. The CDR3 bases are TGTGCCAGCAGTGTTGTTGCGAACACCGGGGAGCTGTTTTTT. This translates into CASSVVANTGELFF.

This clonotype was found a few times. The V call is TRBV4-1, the J call TRBJ2-1; 7 positions agree with TRBD2. V was pared by 2 bases and J by 2 bases, with 3 bases of the junction left unmatched. The germline CDR1 and CDR2 sequences are MGHRA and YSYEKL. The CDR3 is 15 amino acids. CDR3 in amino acids: CASSQQGGPYNEQFF. CDR3 nucleotide sequence: TGCGCCAGCAGCCAACAGGGAGGGCCCTACAATGAGCAGTTCTTC.

This clonotype was seen ten or more times. V usage is TRBV7-2 and J usage is TRBJ1-5; D gene unclear. The germline V and J ends were trimmed by 5 bases and 9 bases, with 11 bases remaining between them. The germline CDR1 and CDR2 sequences are SGHTA and FQGNSA. There are 12 residues in the CDR3. The CDR3 nucleotides read TGTGCCAGCAGCCCCCCTACTGGGCCCCAGCATTTT. It encodes CASSPPTGPQHF.

As regards this clonotype: This may arise from a read error, as a much more abundant clone is one base away. The rearrangement links TRBV7-9 to TRBJ2-3; D call uncertain. The CDR3 sequence is 15 residues long. Trimming pared 4 bases from V and 4 bases from J, leaving 15 bases between. Germline values: CDR1 SEHNR, CDR2 FQNEAQ (reference sequence). The CDR3 DNA sequence: TGTGCCAGCAGCTCCGACATGGGCCAAGCAGATACGCAGTATTTT. This translates into CASSSDMGQADTQYF. Variable domain in full (rest from reference TRBV7-9 and TRBJ2-3): DTGVSQNPRHKITKRGQNVTFRCDPISEHNRLYWYRQTLGQGPEFLTYFQNEAQLEKSRLLSDRFSAERPKGSFSTLEIQRTEQGDSAMYLCASSSDMGQADTQYFGPGTRLTVL.

For this clonotype: A much larger clone differs from this one at a single base, so this may be a read error. The chain employs TRBV25-1 and TRBJ1-2, with 7 nucleotides matching TRBD1. The germline CDR1 and CDR2 sequences are MGHDK and SYGVNS. With 7 bases clipped from V and 8 bases from J, the junction kept 10 bases outside the gene matches. This CDR3 contains 13 residues. The CDR3 nucleotides read TGTGCCAGCACCCTAGGACAGGAGGCAGGCTACACCTTC. Translated: CASTLGQEAGYTF.

This clonotype showed up many times. The chain combines TRBV27 with TRBJ1-6, with a tentative D call TRBD1 (5 bases). This CDR3 has 17 residues. Germline loops: CDR1 MNHEY, CDR2 SMNVEV (reference sequence). Trimming left V 5 bases short and J 0 bases short, with 14 bases between. The CDR3 protein is CASSAQGGFSYNSPLHF. The DNA for the CDR3 is TGTGCCAGCAGTGCCCAGGGCGGGTTCTCCTATAATTCACCCCTCCACTTT.

Comment on this clonotype: A much larger clone lies one base from this, so it may be a read error. V is TRBV2 and J is TRBJ2-7, with TRBD2 matching over 10 bases. The CDR3 has 14 residues. Per the germline V gene, CDR1 is SNHLY and CDR2 is FYNNEI. V lost 7 bases and J lost 3; bases outside the gene matches: 6. DNA for the CDR3: TGTGCCAGCACCGGGACTAGCGAGAGCTACGAGCAGTACTTC. This codes for CASTGTSESYEQYF.

For this clonotype: In this CDR3 the conserved last residue, phenylalanine or tryptophan, is missing, so a read error is likely. CDR3 sequence (DNA): TGTGCAAGCAGCTTATGGCAGAACACTGAAGCTTTCTCT. It is translated as CASSLWQNTEAFS. The chain is built from TRBV7-6 and TRBJ1-1, with D hard to call. Germline V gene sequence: CDR1 SGHVS, CDR2 FNYEAQ. The CDR3 runs 13 residues.